The rows below give T cell receptor beta chains drawn from one sample of a study of metastatic and nonmetastatic thyroid tumors. Using MiXCR, TCRdb reanalyzed the PCR reads. The sample gives about 93,000 clones, approximately 12% of which show up once; around 10% is in the top ten. The sample taken for sequencing was blood. Receptors originate from a female donor with papillary thyroid cancer or a benign thyroid nodule (not recorded which). Some clones in this sample may be carry-over from other donors' samples. The CDR3 runs from the conserved cysteine through the conserved F or W. Each record gives: D gene, CDR3 length, J gene, V gene, clone size, CDR3 protein, CDR3 DNA. The D gene is left open where the match is weak. Part of the rows lack a size; the others show once, few, many or a class for expanded clones.

NA	14	TRBJ2-2	TRBV28	many	CASRSLANTGELFF	TGTGCCAGCAGATCACTAGCGAACACCGGGGAGCTGTTTTTT
NA	16	TRBJ1-5	TRBV20-1	many	CSAPSNTGRRNQPQHF	TGCAGTGCTCCCTCTAATACGGGCCGCCGCAATCAGCCCCAGCATTTT
NA	15	TRBJ1-2	TRBV19	many	CASSTSDRIGRGYTF	TGTGCCAGTAGTACCAGCGACAGGATCGGGCGCGGCTACACCTTC
NA	13	TRBJ1-6	TRBV9	NA	CASTGPAVSPLHF	TGTGCCAGCACCGGACCGGCGGTTTCACCCCTCCACTTT
NA	17	TRBJ2-2	TRBV3-1	once	CASSQVWVVAATGELFF	TGTGCCAGCAGCCAAGTATGGGTGGTTGCGGCCACCGGGGAGCTGTTTTTT
NA	15	TRBJ1-1	TRBV20-1	NA	CSARDRHRKFTEAFF	TGCAGTGCTAGAGATCGGCACAGAAAATTCACTGAAGCTTTCTTT
NA	16	TRBJ1-5	TRBV12-3/TRBV12-4	many	CASSVEGLNSNQPQHF	TGTGCCAGCAGCGTGGAGGGGCTAAACAGCAATCAGCCCCAGCATTTT
TRBD2	15	TRBJ2-7	TRBV20-1	many	CSARDGTSEANEQYF	TGCAGTGCTAGAGACGGGACTAGCGAGGCCAACGAGCAGTACTTC
TRBD1	15	TRBJ2-7	TRBV6-2/TRBV6-3	many	CASSRPGTGINEQYF	TGTGCCAGCAGCCGCCCTGGGACAGGCATCAACGAGCAGTACTTC
NA	13	TRBJ2-3	TRBV24-1	many	CATSDPGTDTQYF	TGTGCCACCAGTGATCCGGGCACAGATACGCAGTATTTT
NA	16	TRBJ2-7	TRBV4-2	many	CASSQDDGDRPYEQYF	TGTGCCAGCAGCCAAGATGACGGGGACCGTCCCTACGAGCAGTACTTC
NA	14	TRBJ1-4	TRBV19	many	CASSMLGDDEKLFF	TGTGCCAGTAGTATGTTAGGGGATGATGAAAAACTGTTTTTT
NA	13	TRBJ1-1	TRBV6-1	many	CASRSGPNTEAFF	TGTGCCAGCAGGTCAGGGCCTAACACTGAAGCTTTCTTT
NA	17	TRBJ1-4	TRBV30	many	CAWSGGPGIWTNEKLFF	TGTGCCTGGAGTGGAGGCCCAGGGATTTGGACTAATGAAAAACTGTTTTTT
NA	11	TRBJ2-1	TRBV5-1	NA	CASSSYNEQFF	TGCGCCAGCAGCTCCTACAATGAGCAGTTCTTC
TRBD2	19	TRBJ2-3	TRBV5-1	many	CASSPFGTSGPQGTDTQYF	TGCGCCAGCAGCCCCTTCGGGACTAGCGGACCCCAAGGCACAGATACGCAGTATTTT
NA	14	TRBJ2-2	TRBV7-9	many	CASSLVQPTGELFF	TGTGCCAGCAGCTTAGTACAGCCCACCGGGGAGCTGTTTTTT
TRBD2	15	TRBJ2-7	TRBV5-1	few	CASRPGAGGPYEQYF	TGCGCCAGCAGACCCGGAGCGGGAGGTCCCTACGAGCAGTACTTC
NA	13	TRBJ2-7	TRBV7-8	many	CASSLGAYYEQYF	TGTGCCAGCAGCTTGGGTGCCTACTACGAGCAGTACTTC
NA	14	TRBJ1-1	TRBV28	many	CASSPNSGSTEAFF	TGTGCCAGCAGTCCTAACTCGGGAAGCACTGAAGCTTTCTTT
NA	13	TRBJ2-7	TRBV4-3	NA	CASSQSGYYEQYF	TGCGCCAGCAGCCAATCCGGTTATTACGAGCAGTACTTC
TRBD1	14	TRBJ2-7	TRBV28	many	CASSPGTESHEQYF	TGTGCCAGCAGTCCCGGGACAGAGAGCCACGAGCAGTACTTC
NA	14	TRBJ2-5	TRBV2	NA	CASRPRVVQETQYF	TGTGCCAGCAGGCCCCGGGTAGTGCAAGAGACCCAGTACTTC
NA	14	TRBJ1-6	TRBV2	many	CASSEGQGSSPLHF	TGTGCCAGCAGTGAAGGGCAGGGGAGTTCACCCCTCCACTTT
NA	11	TRBJ1-2	TRBV11-2	many	CASSLDYGYTF	TGTGCCAGCAGCTTAGATTATGGCTACACCTTC
TRBD1	14	TRBJ2-1	TRBV20-1	many	CSADGQASYNEQFF	TGCAGTGCTGACGGACAGGCCTCCTACAATGAGCAGTTCTTC
NA	13	TRBJ2-7	TRBV7-2	many	CASSSGPRGEQYF	TGTGCCAGCAGCTCGGGCCCCCGGGGCGAGCAGTACTTC
NA	13	TRBJ2-7	TRBV7-8	many	CASSIRQPYEQYF	TGTGCCAGCAGCATCAGACAGCCCTACGAGCAGTACTTC
NA	15	TRBJ1-4	TRBV30	many	CAWSVRGEGTEKLFF	TGTGCCTGGAGTGTACGAGGGGAGGGAACCGAAAAACTGTTTTTT
NA	12	TRBJ2-5	TRBV7-9	many	CASSLDLQTQYF	TGTGCCAGCAGCTTAGATCTCCAGACCCAGTACTTC
NA	14	TRBJ2-1	TRBV6-1	NA	CASSPVFALNEQFF	TGTGCCAGCAGTCCGGTGTTTGCACTCAATGAGCAGTTCTTC
NA	14	TRBJ1-6	TRBV7-9	NA	CASSRRVSNSPLHF	TGTGCCAGCAGCCGGAGGGTATCTAATTCACCCCTCCACTTT
NA	15	TRBJ2-1	TRBV4-1	many	CASSQEPQGGYEQFF	TGCGCCAGCAGCCAAGAACCACAGGGGGGGTATGAGCAGTTCTTC